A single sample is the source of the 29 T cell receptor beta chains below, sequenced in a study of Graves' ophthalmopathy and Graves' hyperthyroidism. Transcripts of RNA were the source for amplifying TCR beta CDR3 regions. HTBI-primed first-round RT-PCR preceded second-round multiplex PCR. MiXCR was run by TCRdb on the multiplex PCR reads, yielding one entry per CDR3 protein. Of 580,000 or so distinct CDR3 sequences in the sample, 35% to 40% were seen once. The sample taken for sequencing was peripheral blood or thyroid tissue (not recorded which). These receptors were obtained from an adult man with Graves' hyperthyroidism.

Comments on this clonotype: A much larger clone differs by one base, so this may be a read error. The CDR3, as DNA: TGTGCCGGCAGCTTAATAATAGGGGGAAACACCGGGGAGCTGTTTTTT. It codes for CAGSLIIGGNTGELFF. J is TRBJ2-2 and V is TRBV7-2, with D possibly TRBD1 on 6 matching bases. Germline V lookup: CDR1 SGHTA, CDR2 FQGNSA. The CDR3 has 16 residues.

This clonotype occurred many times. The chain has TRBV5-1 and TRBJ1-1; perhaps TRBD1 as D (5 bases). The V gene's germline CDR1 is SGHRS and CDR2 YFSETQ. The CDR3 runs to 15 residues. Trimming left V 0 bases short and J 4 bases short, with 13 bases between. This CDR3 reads CASSLADGGGTEAFF. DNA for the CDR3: TGCGCCAGCAGCTTGGCCGACGGGGGAGGCACTGAAGCTTTCTTT.

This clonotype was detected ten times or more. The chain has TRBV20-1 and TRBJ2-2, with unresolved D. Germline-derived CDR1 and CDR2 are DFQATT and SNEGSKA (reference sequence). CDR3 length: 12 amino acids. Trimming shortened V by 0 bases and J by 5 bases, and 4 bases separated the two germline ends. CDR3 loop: CSARDLTGELFF. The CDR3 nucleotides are TGCAGTGCTAGAGATCTGACCGGGGAGCTGTTTTTT.

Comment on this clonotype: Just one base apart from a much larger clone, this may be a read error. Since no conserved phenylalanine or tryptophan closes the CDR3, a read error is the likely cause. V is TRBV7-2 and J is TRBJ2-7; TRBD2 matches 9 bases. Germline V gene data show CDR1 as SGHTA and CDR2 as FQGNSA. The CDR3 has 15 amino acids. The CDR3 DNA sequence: TGCGCCAGCAGCTTGGATAGCGGGGGATCCGCCGAGCAGTACCTC. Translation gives CASSLDSGGSAEQYL.

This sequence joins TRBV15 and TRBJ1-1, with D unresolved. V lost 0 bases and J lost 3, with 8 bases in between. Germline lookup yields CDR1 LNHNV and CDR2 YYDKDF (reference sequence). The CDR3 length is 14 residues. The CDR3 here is CATSRETVDTEAFF. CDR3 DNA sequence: TGTGCCACCAGCAGAGAAACAGTGGACACTGAAGCTTTCTTT.

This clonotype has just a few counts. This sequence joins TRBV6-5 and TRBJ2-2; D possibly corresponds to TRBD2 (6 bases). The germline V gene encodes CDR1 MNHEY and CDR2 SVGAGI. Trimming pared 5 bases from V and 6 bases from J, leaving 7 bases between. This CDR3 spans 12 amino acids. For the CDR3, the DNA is TGTGCCAGCAGTGGGGGGTCCGGGGAGCTGTTTTTT. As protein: CASSGGSGELFF.

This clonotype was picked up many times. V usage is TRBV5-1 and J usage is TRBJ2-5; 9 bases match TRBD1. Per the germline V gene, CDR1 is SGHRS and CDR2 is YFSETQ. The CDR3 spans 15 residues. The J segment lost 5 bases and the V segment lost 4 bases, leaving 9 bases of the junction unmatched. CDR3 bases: TGCGCCAGCAGCCTTACCGGGACAGGGACGGAGACCCAGTACTTC. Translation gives CASSLTGTGTETQYF.

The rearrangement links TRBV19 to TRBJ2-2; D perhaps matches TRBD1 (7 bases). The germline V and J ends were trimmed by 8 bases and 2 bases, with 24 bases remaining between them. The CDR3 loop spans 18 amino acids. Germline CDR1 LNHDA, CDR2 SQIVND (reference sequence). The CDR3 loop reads CASLMSGDGTENTGELFF. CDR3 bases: TGTGCCAGTCTCATGTCGGGAGACGGGACAGAAAACACCGGGGAGCTGTTTTTT.

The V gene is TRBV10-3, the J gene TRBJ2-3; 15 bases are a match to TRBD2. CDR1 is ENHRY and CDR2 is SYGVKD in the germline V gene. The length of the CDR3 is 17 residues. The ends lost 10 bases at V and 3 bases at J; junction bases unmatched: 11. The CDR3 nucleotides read TGTGCCACCTACTGGACTAGCGGGGGGGCCGGGACAGATACGCAGTATTTT. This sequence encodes CATYWTSGGAGTDTQYF.

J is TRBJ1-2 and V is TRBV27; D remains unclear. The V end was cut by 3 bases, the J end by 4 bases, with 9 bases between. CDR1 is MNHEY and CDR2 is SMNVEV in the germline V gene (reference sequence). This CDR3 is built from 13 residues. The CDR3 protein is CASSFDRRYGYTF. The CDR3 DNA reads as TGTGCCAGCAGTTTCGACCGCCGCTATGGCTACACCTTC.

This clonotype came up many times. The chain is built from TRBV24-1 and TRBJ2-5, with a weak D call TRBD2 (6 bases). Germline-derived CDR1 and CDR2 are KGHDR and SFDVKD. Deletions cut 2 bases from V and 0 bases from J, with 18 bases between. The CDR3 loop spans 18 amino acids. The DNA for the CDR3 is TGTGCCACCAGTGATTCCGGGACTCCCGGGCCCCACCAAGAGACCCAGTACTTC. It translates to CATSDSGTPGPHQETQYF.

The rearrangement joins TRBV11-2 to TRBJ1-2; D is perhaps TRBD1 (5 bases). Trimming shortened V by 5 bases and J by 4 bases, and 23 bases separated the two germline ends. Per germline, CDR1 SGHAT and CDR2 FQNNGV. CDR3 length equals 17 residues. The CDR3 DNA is TGTGCCAGCAGCCACTTGGGAGGGTTCGGGACCAGCTATGGCTACACCTTC. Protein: CASSHLGGFGTSYGYTF. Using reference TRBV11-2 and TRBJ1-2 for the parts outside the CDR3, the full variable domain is EAGVAQSPRYKIIEKRQSVAFWCNPISGHATLYWYQQILGQGPKLLIQFQNNGVVDDSQLPKDRFSAERLKGVDSTLKIQPAKLEDSAVYLCASSHLGGFGTSYGYTFGSGTRLTVV.

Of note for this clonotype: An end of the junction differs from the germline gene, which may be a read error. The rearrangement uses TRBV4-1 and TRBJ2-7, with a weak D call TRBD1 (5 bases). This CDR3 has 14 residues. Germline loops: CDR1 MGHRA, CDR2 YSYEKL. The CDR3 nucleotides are TGTGCCAGCAGCCAAGAGCAGGGATCCTACGAGCAGTACTTC. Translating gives CASSQEQGSYEQYF.

The CDR3 DNA is TGTGCCAGCAGTGAAGACAGGTTTAATGAAAAACTGTTTTTT. It specifies CASSEDRFNEKLFF. The J gene is TRBJ1-4, the V gene TRBV6-1; a possible D gene is TRBD1 (5 bases). The V end lost 1 base, the J end lost 4 bases, and 7 bases lay between the germline ends. The CDR3 runs 14 residues. Germline V CDR1 and CDR2: MNHNS, SASEGT.

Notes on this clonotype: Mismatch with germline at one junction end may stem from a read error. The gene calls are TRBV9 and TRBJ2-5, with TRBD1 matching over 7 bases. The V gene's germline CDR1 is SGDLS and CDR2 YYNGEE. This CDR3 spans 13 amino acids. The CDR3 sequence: CASSDDREETQCF. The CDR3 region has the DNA TGCGCCAGCAGCGATGACAGGGAAGAGACCCAGTGCTTC.

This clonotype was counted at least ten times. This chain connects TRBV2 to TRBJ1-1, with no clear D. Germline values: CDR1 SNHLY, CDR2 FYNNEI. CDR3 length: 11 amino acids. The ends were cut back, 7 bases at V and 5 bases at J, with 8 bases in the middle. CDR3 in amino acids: CASMKWTEAFF. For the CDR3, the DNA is TGTGCCAGCATGAAATGGACTGAAGCTTTCTTT.

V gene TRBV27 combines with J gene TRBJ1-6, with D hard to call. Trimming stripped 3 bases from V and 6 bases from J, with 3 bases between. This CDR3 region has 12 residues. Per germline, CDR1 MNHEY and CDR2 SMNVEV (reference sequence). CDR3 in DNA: TGTGCCAGCAGTTTCACTAATTCACCCCTCCACTTT. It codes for CASSFTNSPLHF.

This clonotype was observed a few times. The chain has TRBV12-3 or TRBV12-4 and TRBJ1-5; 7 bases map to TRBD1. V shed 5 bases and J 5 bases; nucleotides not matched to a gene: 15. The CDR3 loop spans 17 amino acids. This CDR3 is CASSPKTGLLRDQPQHF. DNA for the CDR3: TGTGCCAGCAGTCCAAAGACAGGGCTCCTAAGGGATCAGCCCCAGCATTTT.

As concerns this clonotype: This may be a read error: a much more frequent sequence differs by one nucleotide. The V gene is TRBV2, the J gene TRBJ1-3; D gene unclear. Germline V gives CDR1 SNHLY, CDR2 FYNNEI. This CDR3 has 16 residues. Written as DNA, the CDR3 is TGTGCCAGCAGTGAAGTACGACAAATCTCTGGAAACACCATACATTTT. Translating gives CASSEVRQISGNTIHF.

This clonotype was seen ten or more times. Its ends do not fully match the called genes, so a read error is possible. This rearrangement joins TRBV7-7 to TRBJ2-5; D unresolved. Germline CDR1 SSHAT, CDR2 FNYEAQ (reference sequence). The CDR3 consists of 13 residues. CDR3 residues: CASSLTQQETQYF. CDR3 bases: TGTGCTAGCAGCTTAACACAGCAAGAGACCCAGTACTTC.

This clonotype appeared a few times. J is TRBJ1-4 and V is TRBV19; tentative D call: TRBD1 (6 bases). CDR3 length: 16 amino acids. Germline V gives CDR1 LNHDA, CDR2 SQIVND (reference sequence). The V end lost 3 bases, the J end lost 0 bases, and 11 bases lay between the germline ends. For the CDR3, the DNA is TGTGCCAGTAGTATTCAACAGGGAACAACTAATGAAAAACTGTTTTTT. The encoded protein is CASSIQQGTTNEKLFF.

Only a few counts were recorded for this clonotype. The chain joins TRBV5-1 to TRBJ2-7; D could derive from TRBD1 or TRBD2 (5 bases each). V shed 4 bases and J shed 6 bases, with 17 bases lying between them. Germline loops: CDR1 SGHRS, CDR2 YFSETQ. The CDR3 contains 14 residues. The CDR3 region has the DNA TGCGCCAGCAGCCCGGGGCCGGAGGCTCGCGAGCAGTACTTC. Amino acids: CASSPGPEAREQYF. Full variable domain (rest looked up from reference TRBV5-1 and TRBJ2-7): KAGVTQTPRYLIKTRGQQVTLSCSPISGHRSVSWYQQTPGQGLQFLFEYFSETQRNKGNFPGRFSGRQFSNSRSEMNVSTLELGDSALYLCASSPGPEAREQYFGPGTRLTVT.

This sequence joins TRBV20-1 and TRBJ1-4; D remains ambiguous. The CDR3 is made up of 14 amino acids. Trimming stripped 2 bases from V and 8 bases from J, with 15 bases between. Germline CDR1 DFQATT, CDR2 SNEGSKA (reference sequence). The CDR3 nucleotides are TGCAGTGCTAGATTAGCGGGAGCGCGGGAAAAACTGTTTTTT. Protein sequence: CSARLAGAREKLFF.

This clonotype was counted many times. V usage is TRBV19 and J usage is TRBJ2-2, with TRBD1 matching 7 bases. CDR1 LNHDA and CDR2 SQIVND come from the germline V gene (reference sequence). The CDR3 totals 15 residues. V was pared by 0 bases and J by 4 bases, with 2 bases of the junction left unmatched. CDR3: CASSIDGTVTGELFF. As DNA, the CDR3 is TGTGCCAGTAGTATAGACGGGACAGTCACCGGGGAGCTGTTTTTT.

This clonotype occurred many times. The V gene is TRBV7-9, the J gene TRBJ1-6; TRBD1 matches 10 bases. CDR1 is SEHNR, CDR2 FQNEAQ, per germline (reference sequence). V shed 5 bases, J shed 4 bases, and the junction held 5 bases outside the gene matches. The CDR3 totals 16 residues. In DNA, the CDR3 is TGTGCCAGCAGCCCGACGGACAGGGGGTATAATTCACCCCTCCACTTT. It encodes CASSPTDRGYNSPLHF.

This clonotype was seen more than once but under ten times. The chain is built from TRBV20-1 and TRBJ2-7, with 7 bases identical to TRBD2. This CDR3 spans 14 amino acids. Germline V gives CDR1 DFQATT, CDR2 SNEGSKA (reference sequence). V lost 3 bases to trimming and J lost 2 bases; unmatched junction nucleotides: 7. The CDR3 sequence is CSASGLAATYEQYF. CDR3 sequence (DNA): TGCAGTGCTAGTGGGCTAGCGGCCACCTACGAGCAGTACTTC.

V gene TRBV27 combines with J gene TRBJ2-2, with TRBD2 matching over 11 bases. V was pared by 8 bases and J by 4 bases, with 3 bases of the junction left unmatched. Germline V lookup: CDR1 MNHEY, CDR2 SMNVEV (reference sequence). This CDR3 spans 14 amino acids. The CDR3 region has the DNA TGTGCCAGCTCGACTAGCGGGGTCACCGGGGAGCTGTTTTTT. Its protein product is CASSTSGVTGELFF.

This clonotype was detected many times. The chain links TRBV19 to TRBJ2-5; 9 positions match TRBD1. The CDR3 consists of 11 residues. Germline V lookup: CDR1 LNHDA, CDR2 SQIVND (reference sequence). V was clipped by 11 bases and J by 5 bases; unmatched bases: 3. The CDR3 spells CASGQGETQYF. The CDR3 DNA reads TGTGCCTCTGGACAGGGGGAGACCCAGTACTTC.

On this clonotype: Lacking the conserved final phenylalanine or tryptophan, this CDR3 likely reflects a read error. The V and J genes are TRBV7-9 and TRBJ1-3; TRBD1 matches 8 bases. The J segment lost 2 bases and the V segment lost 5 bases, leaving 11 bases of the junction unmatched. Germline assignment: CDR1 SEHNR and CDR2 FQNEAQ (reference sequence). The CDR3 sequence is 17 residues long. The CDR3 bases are TGTGCCAGCAGCCAAACCGGGACAGGCTTGACTGGAAACACCATATATTCT. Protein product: CASSQTGTGLTGNTIYS.